Following are 6 T cell receptor beta chains from one sample sequenced in a study of T cell repertoires in cytomegalovirus infection. TCRdb itself ran the reads through MiXCR, one entry per CDR3 protein. The repertoire includes about a million distinct CDR3 sequences, 30% to 40% of them detected once, and over 11% sits in the top ten. The antigens of these receptors remain unknown. Sequenced here: cultured CD8+ T cells from PBMCs, sampled from culture after CMV antigen stimulation. Receptor source: a human donor in good health (CMV status not recorded). Some clones in this sample may be carry-over from other donors' samples.

The V gene is TRBV7-9, the J gene TRBJ1-3; tentatively, D is TRBD1 (5 bases). Germline CDR1 and CDR2: SEHNR and FQNEAQ (reference sequence). Deletions cut 5 bases from V and 2 bases from J, with 13 bases between. This CDR3 spans 15 amino acids. CDR3 residues: CASSTDREPGNTIYF. The CDR3 region has the DNA TGTGCCAGCAGCACAGACAGAGAACCTGGAAACACCATATATTTT.

This clonotype was found a few times. The V gene is TRBV19, the J gene TRBJ2-7, with D possibly called TRBD1 or TRBD2 (5 bases each). This CDR3 has 13 residues. Germline V lookup: CDR1 LNHDA, CDR2 SQIVND (reference sequence). V dropped 11 bases and J dropped 3 bases, with 17 bases sitting between them. CDR3 sequence (DNA): TGTGCCTCTTCCGGGGCTGTTGGCTACGAGCAGTACTTC. Its translation: CASSGAVGYEQYF.

This clonotype has more than one count but fewer than ten. The chain has TRBV28 and TRBJ2-7; perhaps TRBD1 as D (6 bases). V was trimmed by 6 bases and J by 4 bases, leaving 16 bases between them. The V gene's germline CDR1 is MDHEN and CDR2 SYDVKM. CDR3 length: 14 residues. The CDR3 nucleotides are TGTGCCAGCAGCGAACTACAGGGTGGTTACGAGCAGTACGTC. Translation: CASSELQGGYEQYV.

The J gene is TRBJ2-3, the V gene TRBV20-1; D is unresolved. The CDR3 length is 15 residues. V was trimmed by 1 base and J by 2 bases, leaving 13 bases between them. The germline gives CDR1 DFQATT, CDR2 SNEGSKA (reference sequence). CDR3 in amino acids: CSARAYRRSTDTQYF. The CDR3 DNA reads as TGCAGTGCTAGAGCCTACCGACGGTCCACAGATACGCAGTATTTT.

This clonotype was picked up a small number of times. J is TRBJ2-7 and V is TRBV27; D call uncertain. The V end was cut by 2 bases, the J end by 0 bases, with 11 bases between. The CDR3 contains 15 residues. Germline V gives CDR1 MNHEY, CDR2 SMNVEV (reference sequence). The CDR3 nucleotides read TGTGCCAGCAGTTTACGAGGCAGTTTCTCCTACGAGCAGTACGTC. Translating it yields CASSLRGSFSYEQYV.

V is TRBV2 and J is TRBJ2-1; either TRBD1 or TRBD2 may supply D (6 bases each). Trimming took off 3 bases at V and 2 bases at J, with 11 bases between the two ends. The CDR3 is 15 amino acids. The germline gives CDR1 SNHLY, CDR2 FYNNEI. The CDR3 protein is CASSEGGLTYNEQFF. The CDR3, as DNA: TGTGCCAGCAGTGAGGGGGGCCTTACCTACAATGAGCAGTTCTTC.